This TCR beta chain comes out of a study of T-cell reconstitution after alpha-beta-depleted transplantation in children. Construction of the TCRbeta library involved unique molecular identifiers. A single record per CDR3 protein comes from TCRdb applying MiXCR to the PCR reads. Of nearly 400,000 distinct CDR3 sequences in the sample, over 20% were seen once. In this sample, this clonotype turned up a few times. This CDR3 has 15 residues. V and J are TRBV21-1 and TRBJ2-1. TRBV21-1 is shown as a pseudogene. This TCR derives from a human donor who donated a stem cell graft to a child with acute myeloid leukemia. The source material was PBMCs from the stem cell graft donor, sampled from the stem cell graft. DNA of the CDR3: TGTGCCAGCAGCAAAGCTGAGTTGGTGGGTAATGAGCAGTTCTTC. Translating it yields CASSKAELVGNEQFF.